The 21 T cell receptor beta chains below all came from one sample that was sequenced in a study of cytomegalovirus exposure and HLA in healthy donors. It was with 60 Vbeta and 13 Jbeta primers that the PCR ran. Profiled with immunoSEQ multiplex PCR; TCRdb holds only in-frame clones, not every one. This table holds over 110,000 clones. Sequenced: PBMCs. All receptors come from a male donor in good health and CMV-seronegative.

The CDR3 region has the DNA TGTGCCAGCAGCCGAGAGACTAGCGGGAACACCGGGGAGCTGTTTTTT. The encoded protein is CASSRETSGNTGELFF. The chain joins TRBV4-2 to TRBJ2-2, with 9 bases matching TRBD2. V shed 4 bases, J shed 1 base, and the junction held 4 bases outside the gene matches. The CDR3 covers 16 residues. CDR1 and CDR2 from the germline V gene are LGHNA and YNFKEQ.

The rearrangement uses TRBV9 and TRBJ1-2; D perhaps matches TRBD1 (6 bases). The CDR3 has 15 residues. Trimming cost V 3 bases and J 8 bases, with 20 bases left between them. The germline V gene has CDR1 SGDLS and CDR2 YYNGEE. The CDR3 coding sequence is TGTGCCAGCAGCGCACGACAGGTCCCTTCTCGGGGCTACACCTTC. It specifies CASSARQVPSRGYTF.

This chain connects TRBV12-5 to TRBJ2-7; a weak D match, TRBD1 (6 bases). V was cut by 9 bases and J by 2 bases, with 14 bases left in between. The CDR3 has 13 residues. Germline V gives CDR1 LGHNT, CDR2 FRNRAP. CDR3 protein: CASEDSLAYEQYF. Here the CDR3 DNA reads TGTGCTAGCGAGGACAGCCTCGCCTACGAGCAGTACTTC.

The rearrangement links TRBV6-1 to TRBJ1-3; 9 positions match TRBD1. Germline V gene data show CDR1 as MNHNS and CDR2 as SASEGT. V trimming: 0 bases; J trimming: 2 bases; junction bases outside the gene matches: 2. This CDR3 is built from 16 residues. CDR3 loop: CASSEATGGTGNTIYF. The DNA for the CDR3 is TGTGCCAGCAGTGAAGCGACAGGGGGTACTGGAAACACCATATATTTT.

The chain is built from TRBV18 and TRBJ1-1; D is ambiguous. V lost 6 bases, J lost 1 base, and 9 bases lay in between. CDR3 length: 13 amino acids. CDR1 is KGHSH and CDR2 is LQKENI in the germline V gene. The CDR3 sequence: CASSTGANTEAFF. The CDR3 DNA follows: TGTGCCAGCTCTACCGGAGCGAACACTGAAGCTTTCTTT.

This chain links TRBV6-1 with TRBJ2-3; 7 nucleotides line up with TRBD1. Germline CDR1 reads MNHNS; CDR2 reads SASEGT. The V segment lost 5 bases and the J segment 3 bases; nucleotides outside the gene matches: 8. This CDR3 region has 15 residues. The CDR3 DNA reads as TGTGCCAGCAGTCCTATCGACAGGGAGACAGATACGCAGTATTTT. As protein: CASSPIDRETDTQYF.

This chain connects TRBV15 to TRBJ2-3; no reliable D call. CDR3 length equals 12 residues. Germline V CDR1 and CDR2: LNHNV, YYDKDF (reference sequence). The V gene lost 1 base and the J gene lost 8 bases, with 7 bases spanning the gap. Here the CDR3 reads CATSRGPGTQYF. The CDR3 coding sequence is TGTGCCACCAGCAGAGGGCCGGGTACGCAGTATTTT.

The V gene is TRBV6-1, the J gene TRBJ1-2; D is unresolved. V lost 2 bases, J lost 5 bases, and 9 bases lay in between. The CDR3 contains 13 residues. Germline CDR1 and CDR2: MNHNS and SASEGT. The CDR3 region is CASSELTRYGYTF. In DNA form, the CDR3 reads TGTGCCAGCAGTGAATTAACGAGGTATGGCTACACCTTC.

The CDR3 DNA reads TGTGCCAGCCGGGGGGCAATCAATGAGCAGTTCTTC. Its protein is CASRGAINEQFF. The chain has TRBV6-1 and TRBJ2-1; D may be TRBD2 (7 bases). The germline V and J ends were trimmed by 8 bases and 6 bases, with 11 bases remaining between them. This CDR3 region has 12 residues. Germline assignment: CDR1 MNHNS and CDR2 SASEGT.

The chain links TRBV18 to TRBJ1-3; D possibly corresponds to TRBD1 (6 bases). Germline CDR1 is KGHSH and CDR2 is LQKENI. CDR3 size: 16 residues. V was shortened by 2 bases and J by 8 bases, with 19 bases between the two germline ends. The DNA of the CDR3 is TGTGCCAGCTCACCAACAACGGACAGCCGGGGGGACACCATATATTTT. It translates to CASSPTTDSRGDTIYF.

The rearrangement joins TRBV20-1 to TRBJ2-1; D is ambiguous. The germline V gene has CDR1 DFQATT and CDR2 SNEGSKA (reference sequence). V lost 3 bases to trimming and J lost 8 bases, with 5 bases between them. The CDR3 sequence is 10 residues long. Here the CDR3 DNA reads TGCAGTGCTAGTCCCGATGAGCAGTTCTTC. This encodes CSASPDEQFF.

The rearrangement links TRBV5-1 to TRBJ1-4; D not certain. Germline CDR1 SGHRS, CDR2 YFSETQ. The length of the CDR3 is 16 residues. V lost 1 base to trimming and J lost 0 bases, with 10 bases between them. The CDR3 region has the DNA TGCGCCAGCAGCTTGCCGGATCAGGCAACTAATGAAAAACTGTTTTTT. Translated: CASSLPDQATNEKLFF.

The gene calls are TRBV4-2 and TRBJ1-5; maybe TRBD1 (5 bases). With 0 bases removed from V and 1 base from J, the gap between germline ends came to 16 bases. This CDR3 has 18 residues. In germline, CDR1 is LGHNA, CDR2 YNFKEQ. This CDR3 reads CASSQDGKGINSNQPQHF. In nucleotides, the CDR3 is TGTGCCAGCAGCCAAGATGGGAAGGGGATAAACAGCAATCAGCCCCAGCATTTT.

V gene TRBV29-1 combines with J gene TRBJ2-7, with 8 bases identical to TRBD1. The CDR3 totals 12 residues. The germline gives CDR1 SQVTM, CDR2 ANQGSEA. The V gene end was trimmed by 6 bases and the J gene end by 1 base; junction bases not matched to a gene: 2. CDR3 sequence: CSVRQGSYEQYF. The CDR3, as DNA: TGCAGCGTGCGACAGGGGTCCTACGAGCAGTACTTC.

CDR3 coding DNA: TGTGCCAGCAGTTTCTCTCGGACAGGCCCCGAAGCTTTCTTT. Translating gives CASSFSRTGPEAFF. V is TRBV27 and J is TRBJ1-1; 7 nucleotides line up with TRBD1. Germline loops: CDR1 MNHEY, CDR2 SMNVEV (reference sequence). This CDR3 has 14 residues. V shed 3 bases, J shed 8 bases, and the junction held 9 bases outside the gene matches.

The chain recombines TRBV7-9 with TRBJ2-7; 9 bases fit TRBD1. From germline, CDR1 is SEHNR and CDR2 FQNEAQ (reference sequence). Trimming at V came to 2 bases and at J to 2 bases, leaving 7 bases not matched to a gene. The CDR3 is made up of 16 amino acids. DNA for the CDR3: TGTGCCAGCAGCTTAAGCTCGGGACAGGGTCCCTACGAGCAGTACTTC. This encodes CASSLSSGQGPYEQYF.

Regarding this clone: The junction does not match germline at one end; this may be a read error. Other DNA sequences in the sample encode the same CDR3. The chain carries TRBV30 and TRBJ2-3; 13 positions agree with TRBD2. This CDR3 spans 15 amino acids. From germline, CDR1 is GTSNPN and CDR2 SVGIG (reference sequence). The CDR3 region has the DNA TGCGCCTGGAGCGGACTAGCGGGAGGCACAGATACGCAGTATTTT. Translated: CAWSGLAGGTDTQYF.

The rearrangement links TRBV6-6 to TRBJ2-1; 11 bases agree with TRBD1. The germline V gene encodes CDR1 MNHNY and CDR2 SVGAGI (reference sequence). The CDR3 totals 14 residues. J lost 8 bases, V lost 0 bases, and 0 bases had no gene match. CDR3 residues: CASSYSGQGDEQFF. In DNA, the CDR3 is TGTGCCAGCAGTTACTCGGGACAGGGGGATGAGCAGTTCTTC.

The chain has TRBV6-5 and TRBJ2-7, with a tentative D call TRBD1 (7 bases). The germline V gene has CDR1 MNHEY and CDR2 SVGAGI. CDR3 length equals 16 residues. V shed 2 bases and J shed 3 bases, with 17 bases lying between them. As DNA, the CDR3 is TGTGCCAGCAGTTACCCCCCGGGCAGGGGGGACTACGAGCAGTACTTC. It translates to CASSYPPGRGDYEQYF.

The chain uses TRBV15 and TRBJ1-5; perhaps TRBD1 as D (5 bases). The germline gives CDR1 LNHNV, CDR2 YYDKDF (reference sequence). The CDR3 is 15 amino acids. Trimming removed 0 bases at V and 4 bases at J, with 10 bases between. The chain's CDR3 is CATSRDGAGNQPQHF. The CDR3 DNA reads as TGTGCCACCAGCAGAGATGGGGCAGGGAATCAGCCCCAGCATTTT.

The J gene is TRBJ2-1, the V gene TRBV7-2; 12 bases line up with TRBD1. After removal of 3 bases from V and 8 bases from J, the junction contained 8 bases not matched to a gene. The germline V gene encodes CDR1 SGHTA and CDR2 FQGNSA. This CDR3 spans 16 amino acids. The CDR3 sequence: CASSFKGTGGIDEQFF. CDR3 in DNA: TGTGCCAGCAGCTTTAAAGGGACAGGGGGCATCGATGAGCAGTTCTTC.